This passage covers 16 T cell receptor beta chains from one sample sequenced in a study of T cell responses to AZD1222 COVID-19 vaccine. Profiled with immunoSEQ multiplex PCR; TCRdb holds only in-frame clones, not every one. The table records 120,000 or so clones, roughly nine tenths of them present only once. This specimen was peripheral blood, taken on day 0 of AZD1222 vaccination. The receptors were sampled from an adult in good health.

The chain links TRBV4-2 to TRBJ1-2; TRBD1 might be the D (6 bases). Trimming pared 0 bases from V and 0 bases from J, leaving 11 bases between. Germline values: CDR1 LGHNA, CDR2 YNFKEQ. CDR3 length: 16 residues. Here the CDR3 DNA reads TGTGCCAGCAGCCAAGAAGGGACACTTTCTAACTATGGCTACACCTTC. Its protein is CASSQEGTLSNYGYTF.

This chain links TRBV19 with TRBJ1-1; perhaps TRBD1 as D (6 bases). V was cut by 6 bases and J by 2 bases, with 10 bases left in between. The CDR3 covers 13 residues. Germline lookup yields CDR1 LNHDA and CDR2 SQIVND (reference sequence). The CDR3, as DNA: TGTGCCAGTAGGAGGGGGATTAACACTGAAGCTTTCTTT. As protein: CASRRGINTEAFF.

The chain links TRBV19 to TRBJ1-6, with TRBD1 matching over 9 bases. CDR1 is LNHDA, CDR2 SQIVND, per germline (reference sequence). The CDR3 is 13 amino acids. V shed 5 bases and J 11 bases; nucleotides not matched to a gene: 4. The DNA of the CDR3 is TGTGCCAGTAGTTCAGGACAGGGGCCACCCCTCCACTTT. It yields the protein CASSSGQGPPLHF.

A few counts support this clone. The V and J genes are TRBV15 and TRBJ1-4; D is uncertain. The V gene lost 0 bases and the J gene lost 2 bases, with 10 bases spanning the gap. This CDR3 has 16 amino acids. Germline CDR1 is LNHNV and CDR2 is YYDKDF (reference sequence). CDR3 in DNA: TGTGCCACCAGCAGAGATCCGGGAGGTACTAATGAAAAACTGTTTTTT. Translation gives CATSRDPGGTNEKLFF.

The genes are TRBV27 and TRBJ2-7; a possible D gene is TRBD1 (7 bases). Trimming took off 0 bases at V and 2 bases at J, with 14 bases between the two ends. This CDR3 spans 16 amino acids. Germline assignment: CDR1 MNHEY and CDR2 SMNVEV (reference sequence). The CDR3 nucleotides read TGTGCCAGCAGTTTATCGGCGGGACAGATAACCTACGAGCAGTACTTC. It is translated as CASSLSAGQITYEQYF.

This clone was observed a handful of times. The V and J genes are TRBV11-3 and TRBJ2-1; D unclear. This CDR3 is built from 14 residues. V was clipped by 4 bases and J by 6 bases, with 13 bases between them. Germline CDR1 is SGHNT and CDR2 is YENEEA. The CDR3 region has the DNA TGTGCCAGCAGCTCTTATAGAACGGTCAATGAGCAGTTCTTC. It yields the protein CASSSYRTVNEQFF.

This clone appeared a single time. This chain connects TRBV9 to TRBJ2-3; 10 positions agree with TRBD1. The germline V gene encodes CDR1 SGDLS and CDR2 YYNGEE. This CDR3 is 16 amino acids long. V was pared by 0 bases and J by 3 bases, with 4 bases of the junction left unmatched. The CDR3, as DNA: TGTGCCAGCAGCGTAGAGGGGACAGGGGTGACAGATACGCAGTATTTT. Amino acid sequence: CASSVEGTGVTDTQYF. The variable domain in full, completed from reference TRBV9 and TRBJ2-3, reads DSGVTQTPKHLITATGQRVTLRCSPRSGDLSVYWYQQSLDQGLQFLIQYYNGEERAKGNILERFSAQQFPDLHSELNLSSLELGDSALYFCASSVEGTGVTDTQYFGPGTRLTVL.

This rearrangement joins TRBV30 to TRBJ1-1, with TRBD1 matching 8 bases. After removal of 0 bases from V and 11 bases from J, the junction contained 8 bases not matched to a gene. The germline V gene has CDR1 GTSNPN and CDR2 SVGIG (reference sequence). CDR3 length: 13 amino acids. The CDR3 is CAWSVQGARAAFF. CDR3 sequence (DNA): TGTGCCTGGAGTGTCCAGGGGGCGAGGGCCGCTTTCTTT.

The genes are TRBV7-2 and TRBJ1-1; no clear D gene. Trimming removed 4 bases at V and 10 bases at J, with 13 bases between. The CDR3 extends over 12 amino acids. Per germline, CDR1 SGHTA and CDR2 FQGNSA. The CDR3 loop reads CASSCRTRRAFF. The DNA of the CDR3 is TGTGCCAGCAGCTGCAGGACCCGAAGAGCTTTCTTT.

The V and J genes are TRBV5-1 and TRBJ2-7, with D possibly being TRBD1 (5 bases). The CDR3 runs 15 residues. Germline V gene sequence: CDR1 SGHRS, CDR2 YFSETQ. V lost 4 bases to trimming and J lost 3 bases, with 17 bases between them. This CDR3 is CASSPQGTENYEQYF. CDR3 bases: TGCGCCAGCAGCCCTCAGGGTACCGAAAACTACGAGCAGTACTTC.

V is TRBV7-9 and J is TRBJ2-7; either TRBD1 or TRBD2 may fit D (5 bases each). This CDR3 is 14 amino acids long. CDR1 SEHNR and CDR2 FQNEAQ come from the germline V gene (reference sequence). V lost 5 bases to trimming and J lost 1 base, with 12 bases between them. The CDR3 reads CASSPRDGSYEQYF. In DNA form, the CDR3 reads TGTGCCAGCAGCCCCCGGGACGGATCCTACGAGCAGTACTTC.

The chain joins TRBV19 to TRBJ2-1, with 9 bases aligning to TRBD2. V dropped 6 bases and J dropped 1; count of bases not matched to a gene: 16. Germline V gene lookup returns CDR1 LNHDA and CDR2 SQIVND (reference sequence). This CDR3 spans 19 amino acids. In DNA form, the CDR3 reads TGTGCCAGTAGCGTCACACTAGCGGGCTATCCCCAGTCCTACAATGAGCAGTTCTTC. This gives the protein CASSVTLAGYPQSYNEQFF. Based on the CDR3 plus reference TRBV19 and TRBJ2-1, the full variable domain is DGGITQSPKYLFRKEGQNVTLSCEQNLNHDAMYWYRQDPGQGLRLIYYSQIVNDFQKGDIAEGYSVSREKKESFPLTVTSAQKNPTAFYLCASSVTLAGYPQSYNEQFFGPGTRLTVL.

The V gene is TRBV12-3 or TRBV12-4, the J gene TRBJ2-7; D is uncertain. The CDR3 covers 13 residues. V was trimmed by 6 bases and J by 3 bases, leaving 12 bases between them. The CDR3 spells CASSPSYSYEQYF. The CDR3 DNA reads as TGTGCCAGCAGCCCGTCCTACAGCTACGAGCAGTACTTC.

V is TRBV28 and J is TRBJ1-5, with D possibly matching TRBD1 (5 bases). Germline assignment: CDR1 MDHEN and CDR2 SYDVKM. V was clipped by 6 bases and J by 2 bases, with 17 bases between them. This CDR3 comprises 16 residues. The CDR3 here is CASSSGTWYGNQPQHF. The CDR3, as DNA: TGTGCCAGCAGCTCAGGGACGTGGTATGGCAATCAGCCCCAGCATTTT.

This clone was counted once. The rearrangement joins TRBV7-2 to TRBJ1-4, with TRBD1 matching 8 bases. The V gene end was trimmed by 4 bases and the J gene end by 7 bases; junction bases not matched to a gene: 5. CDR1 is SGHTA, CDR2 FQGNSA, per germline. This CDR3 contains 14 residues. DNA for the CDR3: TGTGCCAGCAGCTCCGACAGGGGAGGTGAAAAACTGTTTTTT. Translating it yields CASSSDRGGEKLFF.

The CDR3 reads CASSIGRQGPNTDTQYF. In DNA form, the CDR3 reads TGTGCCAGTAGTATAGGCCGACAGGGGCCCAACACAGATACGCAGTATTTT. V usage is TRBV19 and J usage is TRBJ2-3, with TRBD1 matching over 8 bases. Trimming took 1 base from V and 2 from J; bases not matched to a gene: 8. The CDR3 consists of 17 residues. The germline gives CDR1 LNHDA, CDR2 SQIVND (reference sequence).